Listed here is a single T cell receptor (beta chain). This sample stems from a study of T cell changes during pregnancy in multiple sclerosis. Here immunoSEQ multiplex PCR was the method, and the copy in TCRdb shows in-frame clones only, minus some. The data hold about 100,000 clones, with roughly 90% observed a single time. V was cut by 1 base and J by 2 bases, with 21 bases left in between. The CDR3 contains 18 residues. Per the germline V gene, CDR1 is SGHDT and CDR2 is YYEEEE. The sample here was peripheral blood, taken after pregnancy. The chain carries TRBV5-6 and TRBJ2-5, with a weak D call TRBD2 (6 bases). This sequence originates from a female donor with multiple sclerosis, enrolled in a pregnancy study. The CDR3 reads CASSLILSGGRAQETQYF. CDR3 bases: TGTGCCAGCAGCTTGATTCTTAGCGGAGGCCGTGCTCAAGAGACCCAGTACTTC.